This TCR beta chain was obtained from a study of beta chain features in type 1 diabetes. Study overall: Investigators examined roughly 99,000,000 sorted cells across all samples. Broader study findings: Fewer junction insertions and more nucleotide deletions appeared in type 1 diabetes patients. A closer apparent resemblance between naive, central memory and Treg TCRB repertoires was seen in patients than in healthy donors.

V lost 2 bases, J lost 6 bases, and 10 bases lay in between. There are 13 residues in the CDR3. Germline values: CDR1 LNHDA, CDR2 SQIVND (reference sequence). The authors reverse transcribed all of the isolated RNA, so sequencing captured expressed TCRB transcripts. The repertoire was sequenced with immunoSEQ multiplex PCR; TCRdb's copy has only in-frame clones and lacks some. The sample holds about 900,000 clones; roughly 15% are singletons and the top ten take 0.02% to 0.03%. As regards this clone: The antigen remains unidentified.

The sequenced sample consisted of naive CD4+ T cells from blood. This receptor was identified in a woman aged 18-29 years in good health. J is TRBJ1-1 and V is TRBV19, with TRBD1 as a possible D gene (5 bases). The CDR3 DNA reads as TGTGCCAGTAGTATACACCGGGACGCTGAAGCTTTCTTT. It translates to CASSIHRDAEAFF.